One TCR beta chain is described in this entry. There is no known antigen for this receptor. Its ends do not fully match the called genes, so a read error is possible. Total RNA and DNA were co-extracted from around 18-30 mg of bulk tissue with the AllPrep DNA/RNA mini kit, without cell sorting. Between late 2015 and 2016, a few patients in China with histopathologically diagnosed primary liver carcinoma had surgical resection. Patients had chronic HBV infection and were treatment-naive at sampling. Each tumor was sampled at five spatially separated regions: the tumor centre plus the superior, inferior, left-lateral and right-lateral poles. More than 80% viable tumor cells were found by histology in every tumor sample. Fresh tumor and adjacent tissue pieces were bisected, with one half stored in RNAlater at -80 degrees C and the other half sent for histology. Starting from about 550 ng total RNA, TCRbeta-specific cDNA was produced by reverse transcription with a constant-region primer and ProtoScript II reverse transcriptase. Three nested multiplex PCR rounds, following a slightly modified ARM-PCR procedure, were used to build the TCRbeta libraries. Multiplex TRBV1-TRBV30 forward primers and a Cbeta reverse primer were used in the first two PCR rounds, each of which was run for around 10 cycles. Sample barcodes and Illumina adapters were added in a final 25-cycle PCR using Deep VentR polymerase. Before sequencing, amplicons of 200-500 bp were purified from gel using a QIAquick gel extraction kit. An Illumina HiSeq 2500 was used to sequence the TCRbeta amplicons with 250-bp paired-end reads. Per the original workflow: To recover full CDR3 sequences, reads were quality-trimmed using Trimmomatic v0.33 and paired reads were then merged using FLASH v1.2.11. V, D and J germline segments were assigned to the rearranged TCRbeta sequences by MiGEC v1.2.1b. Clonotype statistics, along with Shannon-Wiener diversity indices, were calculated using VDJtools v1.0.0. Except for diversity analysis, only each sample's 250 most abundant clonotypes were used in subsequent analyses to reduce sampling bias. TCRdb passed the public sequencing reads through fastp at Q25 and MiXCR, retaining productive beta sequences. Each record represents a unique CDR3 protein, reported with the most common genes and DNA among its rows. TCRdb, rather than the study authors, made the V and J calls. This sample gives tens of thousands of distinct CDR3 sequences in total; less than 75% of them show up just once. The ten biggest clones cover roughly 30% of the sample.

The sample belongs to a study of tumor-infiltrating lymphocytes in primary liver carcinoma (dated by TCRdb to about 2017). With respect to the entire study: Of the five patients, three men and two women aged 30 to 69 years, four had hepatocellular carcinoma and one had combined HCC and intrahepatic cholangiocarcinoma. The five patients had tumors of stage T1-T3 N0M0, with maximum diameters ranging from 4.2 to 10 cm. Each sample produced roughly 3.5 to 8 million productive TCRbeta reads, and read depth showed no significant difference between tissue types. TCRbeta repertoire sequencing, expression microarrays and whole-exome sequencing were combined in the study across five regions of each liver tumor, with adjacent normal tissue and blood also included. TCRbeta repertoire sequencing covered 35 specimens from 5 patients: roughly 25 tumor regions, 5 adjacent noncancerous liver tissues and 5 peripheral blood samples. Agilent mRNA microarray profiling was performed on the roughly 25 tumor region samples to relate TCRbeta repertoire diversity to the local molecular phenotype. Reproducibility between technical replicate repertoires was high, with correlation coefficients above 0.95 and mean shared-clone rates about 0.9. What the study reported, not specific to this receptor: A significantly larger repertoire fraction was made up by the top 250 clones in tumors than in blood (p = 0.039). Since the samples were bulk and unsorted, there was no way to compare CD4+ and CD8+ T cell repertoires. Repertoire overlap was higher between tumor regions (mean about 36%) than tumor-adjacent (approximately 17%) or tumor-blood (approximately 15%) pairs, consistent with antigen-driven expansion. Because sequencing covered only the TCR beta chain and unpaired alpha chains were not captured, true repertoire diversity is likely underestimated. Only a few patients were included in the study, and the authors note that the findings should be validated in a larger study. Only roughly 7-24% of top clones appeared in all five regions of a tumor, which suggests that tumor-infiltrating T cells are spatially heterogeneous.

Including cysteine and phenylalanine, the CDR3 has 15 amino acids. Just the 45-base CDR3 DNA is kept, in frame starting at base 1. CDR1 MNHNS and CDR2 SASEGT were looked up in the germline V gene. The TCR originated in a woman aged 25 to 39 with primary liver carcinoma and hepatitis B virus infection. The sample was liver tumor tissue from sampling region 3. This sample's cell subset or site label indicates: tumor region T3, left-lateral pole. The chain is made from TRBV6-1 and TRBJ2-6; TRBD2 might be the D gene, on 5 matching bases. This receptor carries the CDR3 CPSSDRGSGTNVLTF. The DNA sequence is TGTCCCAGCAGTGATCGGGGAAGTGGGACCAACGTCCTGACTTTC.